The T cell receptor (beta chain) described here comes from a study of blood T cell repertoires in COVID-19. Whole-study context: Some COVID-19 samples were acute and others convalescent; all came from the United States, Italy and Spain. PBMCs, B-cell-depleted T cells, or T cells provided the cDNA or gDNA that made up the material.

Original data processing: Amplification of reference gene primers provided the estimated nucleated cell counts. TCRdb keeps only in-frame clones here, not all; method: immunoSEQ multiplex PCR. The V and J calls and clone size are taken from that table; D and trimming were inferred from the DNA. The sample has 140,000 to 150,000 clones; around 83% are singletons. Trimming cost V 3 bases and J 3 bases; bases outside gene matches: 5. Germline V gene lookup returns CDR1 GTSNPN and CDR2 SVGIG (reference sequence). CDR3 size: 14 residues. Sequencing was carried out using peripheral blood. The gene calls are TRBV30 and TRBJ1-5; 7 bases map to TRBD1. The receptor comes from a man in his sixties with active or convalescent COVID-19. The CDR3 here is CAWRLTGSNQPQHF. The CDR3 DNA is TGTGCCTGGAGGTTGACAGGGTCCAATCAGCCCCAGCATTTT.